The 9 T cell receptor beta chains reported below all come from one sample, sequenced in a study of CD4 T cells in relation to SARS-CoV-2 and coronaviruses. Unexposed donor CD4+ T cells date from about 2011-2018, before the COVID-19 pandemic. After about 10 days of culture, CD4+ T cells were isolated. What these receptors recognize is not known. TCRdb's copy holds only in-frame clones and misses some; the assay was immunoSEQ multiplex PCR. The table lists fewer than 20,000 clones, about 82% of them singletons. The sequenced material came from CD4+ T cells from PBMCs, cultured in vitro. The receptors originated from a human donor in good health.

The chain joins TRBV6-4 to TRBJ1-6, with D possibly being TRBD1 (6 bases). Germline assignment: CDR1 MRHNA and CDR2 SNTAGT. This CDR3 spans 15 amino acids. V dropped 0 bases and J dropped 3 bases, with 6 bases sitting between them. CDR3 loop: CASSDSGHYNSPLHF. The CDR3 region has the DNA TGTGCCAGCAGTGACTCGGGACACTATAATTCACCCCTCCACTTT.

The gene calls are TRBV7-9 and TRBJ2-7; D is undetermined. The germline V gene encodes CDR1 SEHNR and CDR2 FQNEAQ (reference sequence). Trimming pared 5 bases from V and 6 bases from J, leaving 8 bases between. The CDR3 is 11 amino acids. CDR3 region: CASSTSLEQYF. CDR3 DNA sequence: TGTGCCAGCAGCACCTCCCTCGAGCAGTACTTC.

The rearrangement links TRBV2 to TRBJ2-5; D is uncertain. Germline lookup yields CDR1 SNHLY and CDR2 FYNNEI. With 4 bases removed from V and 5 bases from J, the gap between germline ends came to 17 bases. The length of the CDR3 is 15 residues. CDR3 DNA: TGTGCCAGCAGTGCTTCGCCAGGTCAGGCGGAGACCCAGTACTTC. This sequence encodes CASSASPGQAETQYF.

The chain couples TRBV9 to TRBJ2-1; TRBD2 aligns across 8 bases. In germline, CDR1 is SGDLS, CDR2 YYNGEE. V lost 0 bases, J lost 5 bases, and 10 bases stayed unmatched. The CDR3 covers 17 residues. CDR3 sequence (DNA): TGTGCCAGCAGCGTAGAGATCGGGAGGGCCAATAACAATGAGCAGTTCTTC. Translated, it gives CASSVEIGRANNNEQFF.

The J gene is TRBJ2-1, the V gene TRBV2, with 12 bases matching TRBD2. Germline V gene lookup returns CDR1 SNHLY and CDR2 FYNNEI. With 5 bases clipped from V and 7 bases from J, the junction kept 12 bases outside the gene matches. The length of the CDR3 is 17 residues. The CDR3 DNA reads TGTGCCAGCAGTCGTTCTAGACTAGCGGGAGAGAGGAATGAGCAGTTCTTC. It specifies CASSRSRLAGERNEQFF.

This clone was detected once. J is TRBJ1-6 and V is TRBV28; 7 bases agree with TRBD1. The junction had 7 bases not matched to a gene; V was cut back by 4 bases and J by 7 bases. This CDR3 is 15 amino acids long. The germline V gene encodes CDR1 MDHEN and CDR2 SYDVKM. The CDR3 region has the DNA TGTGCCAGCAGTTCACGGACAGGACCAAATTCACCCCTCCACTTT. Protein product: CASSSRTGPNSPLHF.

This clone has a handful of counts. The J gene is TRBJ1-2, the V gene TRBV19, with 8 bases that match TRBD1. The V gene's germline CDR1 is LNHDA and CDR2 SQIVND (reference sequence). Trimming cost V 3 bases and J 8 bases; bases outside gene matches: 8. The CDR3 spans 14 residues. This CDR3 is CASSIGQGVDGYTF. The CDR3 DNA reads as TGTGCCAGTAGTATCGGACAGGGCGTAGACGGCTACACCTTC.

This chain joins TRBV2 and TRBJ1-1, with D maybe TRBD1 (6 bases). V was pared by 6 bases and J by 4 bases, with 27 bases between. The germline CDR1 and CDR2 sequences are SNHLY and FYNNEI. The CDR3 runs 18 residues. The CDR3 here is CASSFAVDNRDLVTEAFF. CDR3 nucleotide sequence: TGTGCCAGCAGCTTCGCCGTTGACAACAGGGATCTCGTCACTGAAGCTTTCTTT.

The chain combines TRBV19 with TRBJ1-4; TRBD1 matches at 10 bases. The V gene end was trimmed by 5 bases and the J gene end by 7 bases; junction bases not matched to a gene: 16. The CDR3 has 18 amino acids. Looked up from germline, CDR1 is LNHDA and CDR2 is SQIVND (reference sequence). CDR3: CASSLLGTGALGPEKLFF. DNA for the CDR3: TGTGCCAGTAGTCTACTCGGGACAGGGGCTTTAGGGCCTGAAAAACTGTTTTTT.